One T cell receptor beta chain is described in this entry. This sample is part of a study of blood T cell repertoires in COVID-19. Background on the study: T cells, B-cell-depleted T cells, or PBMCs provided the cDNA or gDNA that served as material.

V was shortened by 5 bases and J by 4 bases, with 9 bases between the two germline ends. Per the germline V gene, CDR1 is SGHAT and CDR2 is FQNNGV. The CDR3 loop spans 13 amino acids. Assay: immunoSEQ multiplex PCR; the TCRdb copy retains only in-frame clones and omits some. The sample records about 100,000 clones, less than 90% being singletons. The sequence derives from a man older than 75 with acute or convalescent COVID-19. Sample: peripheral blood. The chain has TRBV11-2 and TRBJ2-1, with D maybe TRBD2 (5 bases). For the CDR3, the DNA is TGTGCCAGCAGCGGGAGCAGTTACAATGAGCAGTTCTTC. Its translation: CASSGSSYNEQFF. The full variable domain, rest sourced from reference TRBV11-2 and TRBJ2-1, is EAGVAQSPRYKIIEKRQSVAFWCNPISGHATLYWYQQILGQGPKLLIQFQNNGVVDDSQLPKDRFSAERLKGVDSTLKIQPAKLEDSAVYLCASSGSSYNEQFFGPGTRLTVL.